This passage covers 5 T cell receptor beta chains from one sample sequenced in a study of molecular identifiers for immune sequencing clone quantification. TCRdb processed the PCR reads anew with MiXCR; each CDR3 protein has one entry. The sample has roughly 90,000 distinct CDR3 sequences, about 23% seen once. Sequences were obtained from naive CD8+ T cells from blood, with Jurkat cell RNA spiked in. Documented subset: FACS-sorted CD8+CD4-CCR7+CD45RA+ naive T cells. The origin of the receptors is a human donor in good health. Some libraries in this study had Jurkat cell RNA spiked in.

Many counts were recorded for this clonotype. In this CDR3 the conserved last residue, phenylalanine or tryptophan, is missing, so a read error is likely. Because the CDR3's place on the DNA is in doubt, the DNA is left out and the CDR3 is given as listed by TCRdb. The chain links TRBV2 to TRBJ1-1; the table calls TRBD1, which could not be checked here. Ends included, the CDR3 has 9 residues. Per germline, CDR1 SNHLY and CDR2 FYNNEI. CDR3 loop: CARTPRGVL.

The chain combines TRBV4-1 with TRBJ2-1; D assignment may be TRBD1 or TRBD2 (5 bases each). V lost 5 bases and J lost 3, with 14 bases in between. The CDR3 is 15 residues long. CDR1 is MGHRA, CDR2 YSYEKL, per germline. CDR3 DNA sequence: TGCGCCAGCAGCGTAATAAGGGACGTCTACAATGAGCAGTTCTTC. Translated, it gives CASSVIRDVYNEQFF.

This clonotype was seen a handful of times. This chain connects TRBV12-3 or TRBV12-4 to TRBJ1-1; D is perhaps TRBD1 (5 bases). Trimming pared 7 bases from V and 2 bases from J, leaving 14 bases between. The CDR3 loop spans 14 amino acids. CDR3 sequence reads: CASTSGGINTEAFF. In DNA form, the CDR3 reads TGTGCCAGCACCTCGGGGGGAATTAACACTGAAGCTTTCTTT.

This clonotype was found many times. The chain recombines TRBV7-9 with TRBJ2-4, with TRBD2 matching 9 bases. The junction had 7 bases not matched to a gene; V was cut back by 4 bases and J by 0 bases. Per the germline V gene, CDR1 is SEHNR and CDR2 is FQNEAQ (reference sequence). This CDR3 has 17 residues. CDR3 nucleotides: TGTGCCAGCAGCTCCTCCCTAGCGGGGTTAGCCAAAAACATTCAGTACTTC. Amino acids: CASSSSLAGLAKNIQYF.

The gene calls are TRBV4-3 and TRBJ2-7; D call uncertain. Trimming cost V 0 bases and J 6 bases, with 6 bases left between them. Germline lookup yields CDR1 LGHNA and CDR2 YSLEER. The CDR3 loop spans 12 amino acids. The DNA for the CDR3 is TGCGCCAGCAGCCAAGACATGGGCGAGCAGTACTTC. As protein: CASSQDMGEQYF.